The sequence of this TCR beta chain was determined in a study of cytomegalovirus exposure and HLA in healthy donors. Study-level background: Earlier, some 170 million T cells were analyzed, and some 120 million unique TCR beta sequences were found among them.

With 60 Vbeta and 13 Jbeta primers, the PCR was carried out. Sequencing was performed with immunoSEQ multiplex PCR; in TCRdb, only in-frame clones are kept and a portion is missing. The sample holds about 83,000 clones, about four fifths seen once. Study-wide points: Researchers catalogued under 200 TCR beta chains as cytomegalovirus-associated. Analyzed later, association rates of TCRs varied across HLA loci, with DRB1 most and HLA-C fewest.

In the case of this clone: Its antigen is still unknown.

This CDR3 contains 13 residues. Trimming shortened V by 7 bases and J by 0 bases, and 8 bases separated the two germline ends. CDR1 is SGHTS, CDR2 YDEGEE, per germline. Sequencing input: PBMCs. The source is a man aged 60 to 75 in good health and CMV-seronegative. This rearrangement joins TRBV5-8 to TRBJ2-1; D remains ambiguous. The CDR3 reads CASGTGSYNEQFF. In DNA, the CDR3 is TGTGCCAGCGGAACGGGCTCCTACAATGAGCAGTTCTTC. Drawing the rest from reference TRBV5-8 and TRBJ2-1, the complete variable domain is EAGVTQSPTHLIKTRGQQATLRCSPISGHTSVYWYQQALGLGLQFLLWYDEGEERNRGNFPPRFSGRQFPNYSSELNVNALELEDSALYLCASGTGSYNEQFFGPGTRLTVL.